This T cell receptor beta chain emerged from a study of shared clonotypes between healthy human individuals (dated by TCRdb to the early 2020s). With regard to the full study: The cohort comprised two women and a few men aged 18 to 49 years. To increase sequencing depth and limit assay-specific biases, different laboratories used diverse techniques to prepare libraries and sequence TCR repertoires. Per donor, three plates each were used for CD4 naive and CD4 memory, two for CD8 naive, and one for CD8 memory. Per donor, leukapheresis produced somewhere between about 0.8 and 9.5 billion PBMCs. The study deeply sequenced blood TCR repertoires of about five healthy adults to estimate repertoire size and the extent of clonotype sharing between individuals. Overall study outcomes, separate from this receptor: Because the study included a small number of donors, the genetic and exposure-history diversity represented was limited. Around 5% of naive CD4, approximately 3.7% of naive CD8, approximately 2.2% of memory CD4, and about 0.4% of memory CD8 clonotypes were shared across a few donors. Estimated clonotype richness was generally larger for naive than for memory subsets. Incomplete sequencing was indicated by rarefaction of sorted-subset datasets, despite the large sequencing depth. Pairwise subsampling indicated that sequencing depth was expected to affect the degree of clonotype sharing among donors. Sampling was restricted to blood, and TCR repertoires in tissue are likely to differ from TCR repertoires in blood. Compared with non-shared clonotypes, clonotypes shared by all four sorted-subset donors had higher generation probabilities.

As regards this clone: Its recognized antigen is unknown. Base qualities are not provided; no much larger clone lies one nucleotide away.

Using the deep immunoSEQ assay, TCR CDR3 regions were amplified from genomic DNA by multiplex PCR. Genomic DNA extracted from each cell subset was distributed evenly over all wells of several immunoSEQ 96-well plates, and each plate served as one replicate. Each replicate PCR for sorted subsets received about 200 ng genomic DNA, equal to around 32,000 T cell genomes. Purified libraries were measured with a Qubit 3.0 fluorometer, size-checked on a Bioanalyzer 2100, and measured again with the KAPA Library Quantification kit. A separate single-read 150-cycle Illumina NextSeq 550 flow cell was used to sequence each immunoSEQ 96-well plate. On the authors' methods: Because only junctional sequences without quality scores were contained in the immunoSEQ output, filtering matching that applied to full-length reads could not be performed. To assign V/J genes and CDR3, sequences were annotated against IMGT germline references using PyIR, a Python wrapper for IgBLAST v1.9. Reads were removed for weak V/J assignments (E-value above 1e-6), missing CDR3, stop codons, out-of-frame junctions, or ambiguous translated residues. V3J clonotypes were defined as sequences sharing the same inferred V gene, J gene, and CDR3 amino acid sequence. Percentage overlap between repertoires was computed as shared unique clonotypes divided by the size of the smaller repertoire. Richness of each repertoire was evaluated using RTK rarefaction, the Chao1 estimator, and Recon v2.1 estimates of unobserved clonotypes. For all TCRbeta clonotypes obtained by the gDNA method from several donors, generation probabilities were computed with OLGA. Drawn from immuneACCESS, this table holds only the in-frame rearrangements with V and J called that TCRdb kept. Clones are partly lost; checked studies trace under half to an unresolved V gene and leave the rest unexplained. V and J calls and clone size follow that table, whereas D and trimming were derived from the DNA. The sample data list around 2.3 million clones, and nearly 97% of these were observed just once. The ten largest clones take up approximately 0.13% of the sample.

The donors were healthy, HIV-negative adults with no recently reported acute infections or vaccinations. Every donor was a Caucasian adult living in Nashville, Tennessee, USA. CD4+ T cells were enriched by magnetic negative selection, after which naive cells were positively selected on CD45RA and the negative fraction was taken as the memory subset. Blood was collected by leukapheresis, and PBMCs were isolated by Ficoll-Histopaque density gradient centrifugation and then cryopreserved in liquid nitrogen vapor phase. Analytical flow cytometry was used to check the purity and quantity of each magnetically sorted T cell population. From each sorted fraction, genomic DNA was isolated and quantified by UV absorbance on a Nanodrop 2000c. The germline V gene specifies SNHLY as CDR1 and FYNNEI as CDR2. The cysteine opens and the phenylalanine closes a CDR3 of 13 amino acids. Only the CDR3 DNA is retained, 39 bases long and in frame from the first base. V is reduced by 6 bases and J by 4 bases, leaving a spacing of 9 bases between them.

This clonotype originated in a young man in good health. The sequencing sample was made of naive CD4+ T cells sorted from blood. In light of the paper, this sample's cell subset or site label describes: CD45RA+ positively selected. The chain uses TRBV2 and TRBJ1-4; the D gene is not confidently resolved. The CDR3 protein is CASRQDFNEKLFF. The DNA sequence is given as TGTGCCAGCAGGCAGGACTTTAATGAAAAACTGTTTTTT.